This T cell receptor beta chain was obtained from a study of T cell repertoires in cytomegalovirus infection. The CDR3 loop spans 13 amino acids. J lost 7 bases, V lost 7 bases, and 9 bases had no gene match. Germline CDR1 and CDR2: SGHVS and FQNEAQ. TCRdb re-called the reads through MiXCR, storing one row per CDR3 protein. The data show about 470,000 distinct CDR3 sequences, with about 42% seen just once and about two fifths held by the top ten. Notes on this clonotype: Its antigen remains unknown.

The sample consisted of cultured PBMCs, taken from culture after CMV antigen stimulation. This receptor was taken from a human donor in good health (CMV status not recorded). Some clones in this sample may be carry-over from other donors' samples. J is TRBJ1-2 and V is TRBV7-8; 7 bases are shared with TRBD1. CDR3 amino acids: CASTLQGFFGYTF. The CDR3 bases are TGTGCCAGCACCCTACAGGGGTTCTTTGGCTACACCTTC.